This TCR beta chain was sequenced in a study of long-term antiretroviral therapy in people with HIV. A note on this clone: The target antigen is unknown.

There were no participants with HIV treated outside the United States. The germline V and J ends were trimmed by 1 base and 5 bases, with 17 bases remaining between them. The CDR3 consists of 16 residues. Germline CDR1 and CDR2: SGHVS and FNYEAQ. The immunoSEQ assay was v3.0, run at survey level. Sequenced by immunoSEQ multiplex PCR; TCRdb stores in-frame clones only, minus some. Seen here are some 20,000 clones, nearly 95% observed once, and the top ten hold around 7%. Study-level points and caveats: No data were available on ART adherence, viral resistance or therapy changes.

The material was unsorted PBMCs, obtained 4.4 years after starting antiretroviral therapy. This clonotype was obtained from a woman between 45 and 65 years old with HIV. The chain is built from TRBV7-6 and TRBJ2-5, with D maybe TRBD1 (6 bases). The CDR3 is CASSLGGQRTSETQYF. The CDR3 coding sequence is TGTGCCAGCAGCTTAGGTGGACAGCGGACTTCGGAGACCCAGTACTTC.